Listed here is a single T cell receptor (beta chain). Its antigen is as yet unknown. As every portion of the isolated RNA was reverse transcribed, the sequencing read expressed TCRB transcripts. Libraries were prepared by immunoSEQ multiplex PCR; TCRdb keeps only in-frame clonotypes and omits some of them. Of 30,000 to 40,000 clones detected, around 60% appear once; the ten largest clones hold 2%. The data are from a study of beta chain features in type 1 diabetes. Notes on the study in general: Patients' naive, central memory and regulatory TCRB repertoires appeared more alike than those of healthy donors. Shortening that was moderate but significant affected the TCRB CDR3s of Type 1 diabetes patients in all four CD4+ subsets.

The germline V gene has CDR1 MNHEY and CDR2 SVGAGI. The ends were cut back, 0 bases at V and 8 bases at J, with 10 bases in the middle. This CDR3 contains 13 residues. Sequenced: Tregs from blood. The receptor was isolated from a young woman in good health. The gene calls are TRBV6-5 and TRBJ1-1; D may be TRBD1 (5 bases). DNA of the CDR3: TGTGCCAGCAGTTACTCAGGCGGGGGGGAAGCTTTCTTT. This encodes CASSYSGGGEAFF.